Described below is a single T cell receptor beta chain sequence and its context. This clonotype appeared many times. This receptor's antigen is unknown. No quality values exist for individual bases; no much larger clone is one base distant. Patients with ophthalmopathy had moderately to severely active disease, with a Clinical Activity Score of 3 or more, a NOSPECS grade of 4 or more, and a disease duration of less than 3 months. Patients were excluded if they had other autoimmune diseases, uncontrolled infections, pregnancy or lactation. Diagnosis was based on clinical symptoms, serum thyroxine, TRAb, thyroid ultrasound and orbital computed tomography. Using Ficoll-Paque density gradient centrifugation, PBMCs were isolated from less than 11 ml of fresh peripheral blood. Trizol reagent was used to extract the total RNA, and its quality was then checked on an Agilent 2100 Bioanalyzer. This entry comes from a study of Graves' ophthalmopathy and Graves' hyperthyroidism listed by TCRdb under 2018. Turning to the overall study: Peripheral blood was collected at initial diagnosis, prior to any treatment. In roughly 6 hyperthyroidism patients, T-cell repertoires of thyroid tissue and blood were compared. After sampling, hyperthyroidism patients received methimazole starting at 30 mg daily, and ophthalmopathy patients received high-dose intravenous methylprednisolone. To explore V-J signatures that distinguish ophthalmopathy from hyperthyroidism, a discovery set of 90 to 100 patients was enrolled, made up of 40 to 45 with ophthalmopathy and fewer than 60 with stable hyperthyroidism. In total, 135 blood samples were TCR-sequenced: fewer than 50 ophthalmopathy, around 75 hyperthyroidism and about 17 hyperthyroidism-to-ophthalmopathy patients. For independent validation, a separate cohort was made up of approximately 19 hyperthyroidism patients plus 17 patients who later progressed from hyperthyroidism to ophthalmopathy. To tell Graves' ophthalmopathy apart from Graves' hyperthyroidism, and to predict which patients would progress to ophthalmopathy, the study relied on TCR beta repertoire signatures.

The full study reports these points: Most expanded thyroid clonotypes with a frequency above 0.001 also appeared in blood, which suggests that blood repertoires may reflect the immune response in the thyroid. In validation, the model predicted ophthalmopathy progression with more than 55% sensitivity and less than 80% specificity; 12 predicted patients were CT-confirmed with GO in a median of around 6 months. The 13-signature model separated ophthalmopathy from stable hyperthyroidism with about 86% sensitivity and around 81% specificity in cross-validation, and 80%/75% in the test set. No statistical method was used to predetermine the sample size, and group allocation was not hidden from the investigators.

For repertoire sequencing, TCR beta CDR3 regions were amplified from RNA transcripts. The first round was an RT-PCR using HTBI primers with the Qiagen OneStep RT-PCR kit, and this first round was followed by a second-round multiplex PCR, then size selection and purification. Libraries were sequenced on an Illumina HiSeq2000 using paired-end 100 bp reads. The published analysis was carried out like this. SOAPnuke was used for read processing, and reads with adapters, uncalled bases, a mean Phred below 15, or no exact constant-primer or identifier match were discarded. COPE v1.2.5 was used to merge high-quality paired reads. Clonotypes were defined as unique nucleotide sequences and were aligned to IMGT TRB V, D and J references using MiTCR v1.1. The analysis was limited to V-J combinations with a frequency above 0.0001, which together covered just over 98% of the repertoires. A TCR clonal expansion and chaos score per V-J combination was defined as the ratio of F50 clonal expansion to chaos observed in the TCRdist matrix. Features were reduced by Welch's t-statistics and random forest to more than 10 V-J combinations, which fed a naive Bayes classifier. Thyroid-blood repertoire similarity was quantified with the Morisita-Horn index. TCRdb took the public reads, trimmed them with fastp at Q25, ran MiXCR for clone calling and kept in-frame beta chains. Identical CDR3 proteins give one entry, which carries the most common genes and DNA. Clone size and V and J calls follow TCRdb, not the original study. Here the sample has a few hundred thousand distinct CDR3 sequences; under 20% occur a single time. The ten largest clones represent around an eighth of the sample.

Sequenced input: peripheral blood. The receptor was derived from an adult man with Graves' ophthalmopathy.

In nucleotides, the sequence is TGTGCCACCAGCAGAGATCGGAGGGCTGGCTACACCTTC. This yields the protein CATSRDRRAGYTF. In this chain, TRBV15 is recombined with TRBJ1-2; the D gene lacks a confident call. V is clipped by 0 bases and J by 7 bases, and the sequence between their germline boundaries is 9 bases long. From the cysteine up to the phenylalanine, the CDR3 has a length of 13 residues. Of all the DNA, just the CDR3 is kept, 39 bases in frame from base 1. The germline V gene (reference sequence) sets CDR1 to LNHNV and CDR2 to YYDKDF. Beyond the CDR3, the reference TRBV15 and TRBJ1-2 genes provide the residues; the full variable domain reads: DAMVIQNPRYQVTQFGKPVTLSCSQTLNHNVMYWYQQKSSQAPKLLFHYYDKDFNNEADTPDNFQSRRPNTSFCFLDIRSPGLGDTAMYLCATSRDRRAGYTFGSGTRLTVV.